This TCR beta chain emerged from a study of chemoradiotherapy in HPV16-positive cancers. With respect to this clone: The antigen remains unidentified.

Repertoires were sampled repeatedly during chemoradiotherapy. Sequencing was performed with immunoSEQ multiplex PCR; in TCRdb, only in-frame clones are kept and a portion is missing. The table includes about 21,000 clones, around 87% detected once. General study results and limits: For HPV16-positive patients, expanding HPV-responsive T cells associated with longer recurrence-free survival. Functional assays defining HPV-specific T cells used only a couple of HPV16-positive patients. Candidate HPV-specific clones and E7-related TCR motifs grew in tumor during treatment.

V lost 3 bases, J lost 0 bases, and 6 bases lay in between. The CDR3 has 13 residues. Germline V gene lookup returns CDR1 MDHEN and CDR2 SYDVKM. The material was blood, obtained from a patient who underwent chemoradiotherapy. The receptor comes from a human donor with HPV-associated anogenital cancer. The chain carries TRBV28 and TRBJ2-7; a possible D gene is TRBD2 (6 bases). DNA of the CDR3: TGTGCCAGCAGTTTCGGGGGCTCCTACGAGCAGTACTTC. Residues: CASSFGGSYEQYF.